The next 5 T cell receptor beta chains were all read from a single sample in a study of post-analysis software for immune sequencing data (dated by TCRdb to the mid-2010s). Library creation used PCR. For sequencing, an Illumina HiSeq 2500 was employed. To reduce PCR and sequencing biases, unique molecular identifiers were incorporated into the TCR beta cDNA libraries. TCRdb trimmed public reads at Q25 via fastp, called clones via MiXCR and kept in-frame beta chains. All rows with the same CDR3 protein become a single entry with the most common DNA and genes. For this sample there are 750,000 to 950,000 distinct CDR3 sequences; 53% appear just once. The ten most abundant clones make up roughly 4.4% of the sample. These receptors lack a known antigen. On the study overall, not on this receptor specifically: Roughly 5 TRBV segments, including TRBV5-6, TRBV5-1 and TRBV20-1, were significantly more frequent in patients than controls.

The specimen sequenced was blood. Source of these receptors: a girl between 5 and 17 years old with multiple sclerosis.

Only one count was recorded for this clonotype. For the CDR3, the DNA is TGTGCCAGCAGTCCTATAATGGATACTGAAGCTTTCTTT. It encodes CASSPIMDTEAFF. This sequence joins TRBV12-3 or TRBV12-4 and TRBJ1-1, with D unclear. V lost 5 bases, J lost 5 bases, and 12 bases lay in between. The CDR3 consists of 13 residues.

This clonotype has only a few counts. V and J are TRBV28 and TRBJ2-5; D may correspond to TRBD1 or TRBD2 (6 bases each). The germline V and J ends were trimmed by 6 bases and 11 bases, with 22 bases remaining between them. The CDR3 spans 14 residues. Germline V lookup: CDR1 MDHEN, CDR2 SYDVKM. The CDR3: CASSLMRGAGEQYF. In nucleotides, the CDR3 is TGTGCCAGCAGCTTAATGAGGGGGGCAGGAGAGCAGTACTTC.

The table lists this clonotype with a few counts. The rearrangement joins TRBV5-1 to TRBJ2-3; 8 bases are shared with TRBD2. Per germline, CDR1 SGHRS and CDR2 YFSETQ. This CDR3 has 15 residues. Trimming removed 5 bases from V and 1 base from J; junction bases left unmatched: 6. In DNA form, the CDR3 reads TGCGCCAGCAGTCCGGGACTAGTAGGCACAGATACGCAGTATTTT. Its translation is CASSPGLVGTDTQYF.

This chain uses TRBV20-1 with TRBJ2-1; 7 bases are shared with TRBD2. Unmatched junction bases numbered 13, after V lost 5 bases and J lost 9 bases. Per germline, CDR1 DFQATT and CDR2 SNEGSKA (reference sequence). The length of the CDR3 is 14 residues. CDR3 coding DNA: TGCAGTGCTTGCCGGGACTATCGGTACGGTGAGCAGTTCTTC. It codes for CSACRDYRYGEQFF.

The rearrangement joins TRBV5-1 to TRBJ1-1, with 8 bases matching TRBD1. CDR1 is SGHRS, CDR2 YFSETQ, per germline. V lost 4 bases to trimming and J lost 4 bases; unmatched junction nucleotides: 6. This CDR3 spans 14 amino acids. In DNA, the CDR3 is TGCGCCAGCAGCACCGGGACAGGCGCCACTGAAGCTTTCTTT. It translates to CASSTGTGATEAFF.